These 28 T cell receptor beta chains originate from one sample sequenced in a study of T cell repertoires in cytomegalovirus infection. No antigens are known for them. TCRdb itself ran the reads through MiXCR, one entry per CDR3 protein. This sample carries tens of thousands of distinct CDR3 sequences, roughly a quarter of them seen once, and the ten largest clones take roughly 45%. The sequencing used CD8+ T cells from cultured PBMCs, collected from culture after CMV antigen stimulation. These receptors all stem from a human donor in good health (CMV status not recorded). Some clones in this sample may be carry-over from other donors' samples.

This chain connects TRBV15 to TRBJ1-5; D unresolved. The ends were cut back, 0 bases at V and 7 bases at J, with 19 bases in the middle. The CDR3 has 17 residues. CDR1 LNHNV and CDR2 YYDKDF come from the germline V gene (reference sequence). For the CDR3, the DNA is TGTGCCACCAGCAGAGATGTGAGAACTTCGGGAGGGCAGCCCCAGCATTTT. This gives the protein CATSRDVRTSGGQPQHF.

In this sample, this clonotype turned up many times. The DNA of the CDR3 is TGTGCCAGCAGTCGAGCGGGTAATAATTCACCCCTCCACTTT. Translated: CASSRAGNNSPLHF. The rearrangement joins TRBV11-2 to TRBJ1-6; no definite D call. CDR1 is SGHAT and CDR2 is FQNNGV in the germline V gene. The CDR3 loop spans 14 amino acids. Deletions cut 6 bases from V and 5 bases from J, with 11 bases between.

The chain links TRBV19 to TRBJ1-4; the D is unclear. From germline, CDR1 is LNHDA and CDR2 SQIVND (reference sequence). V was trimmed by 8 bases and J by 8 bases, leaving 21 bases between them. This CDR3 is 15 amino acids long. CDR3 nucleotides: TGTGCCAGTTCTCCCTCGGGGAGTAGGTGGGAAAAACTGTTTTTT. Protein: CASSPSGSRWEKLFF.

This sequence joins TRBV15 and TRBJ2-1; 8 positions match TRBD1. Germline assignment: CDR1 LNHNV and CDR2 YYDKDF (reference sequence). J gave up 9 bases and V 0 bases, and 4 bases lay outside the gene matches. The CDR3 sequence is 14 residues long. The CDR3 sequence is CATSRDQGAIEQFF. CDR3 bases: TGTGCCACCAGCAGAGATCAGGGGGCCATTGAGCAGTTCTTC.

The V and J genes are TRBV27 and TRBJ2-7, with 9 bases identical to TRBD2. CDR3 length: 15 amino acids. V shed 4 bases and J 0 bases; nucleotides not matched to a gene: 4. In germline, CDR1 is MNHEY, CDR2 SMNVEV (reference sequence). Here the CDR3 DNA reads TGTGCCAGCAGTTCCCTAGCGGGACACTCCTACGAGCAGTACTTC. Translating gives CASSSLAGHSYEQYF.

The V call is TRBV28, the J call TRBJ2-5, with 12 bases fitting TRBD2. CDR3 length equals 15 residues. With V trimmed by 7 bases and J by 3 bases, 6 bases remained unmatched. The germline V gene encodes CDR1 MDHEN and CDR2 SYDVKM. CDR3 coding DNA: TGTGCCAGCACGTGGACTAGCGGGGTGGAAGAGACCCAGTACTTC. Translated, it gives CASTWTSGVEETQYF.

The rearrangement links TRBV9 to TRBJ2-1; 7 nucleotides agree with TRBD2. V shed 2 bases and J 8 bases; nucleotides not matched to a gene: 7. This CDR3 has 14 amino acids. Germline V gives CDR1 SGDLS, CDR2 YYNGEE. CDR3 region: CASSVRGSIDEQFF. CDR3 coding DNA: TGTGCCAGCAGCGTTCGCGGGAGTATTGATGAGCAGTTCTTC.

The chain joins TRBV4-1 to TRBJ2-5; D might be TRBD1 (6 bases). Germline V gene sequence: CDR1 MGHRA, CDR2 YSYEKL. This CDR3 is built from 17 residues. V lost 3 bases to trimming and J lost 5 bases, with 22 bases between them. The CDR3 DNA reads TGCGCCAGCAGCCACCCCGCCGGGACCCCCAGGGGCGAGACCCAGTACTTC. It specifies CASSHPAGTPRGETQYF.

Details on this clonotype: One junction end disagrees with the germline gene, perhaps due to a read error. CDR3 in DNA: TGTGCTAGCAGCTTTGGGTTCGGGGATACGCAGTATTTT. This gives the protein CASSFGFGDTQYF. The chain uses TRBV7-6 and TRBJ2-3; D not resolved. CDR1 is SGHVS, CDR2 FNYEAQ, per germline. The CDR3 runs to 13 residues.

This clonotype was counted ten times or more. The CDR3 reads CASGGQGTYNEQFF. In DNA, the CDR3 is TGTGCCAGCGGGGGACAGGGGACCTACAATGAGCAGTTCTTC. The chain uses TRBV2 and TRBJ2-1; 10 nucleotides match TRBD1. CDR1 is SNHLY, CDR2 FYNNEI, per germline. The junction had 3 bases not matched to a gene; V was cut back by 8 bases and J by 2 bases. The CDR3 is made up of 14 amino acids. Full variable domain (outside the CDR3, taken from reference TRBV2 and TRBJ2-1): EPEVTQTPSHQVTQMGQEVILRCVPISNHLYFYWYRQILGQKVEFLVSFYNNEISEKSEIFDDQFSVERPDGSNFTLKIRSTKLEDSAMYFCASGGQGTYNEQFFGPGTRLTVL.

This clonotype was observed a few times. The chain carries TRBV14 and TRBJ2-1; 7 bases fit TRBD1. The germline V gene has CDR1 SGHDN and CDR2 FVKESK. CDR3 size: 16 residues. Trimming removed 0 bases from V and 5 bases from J; junction bases left unmatched: 7. DNA for the CDR3: TGTGCCAGCAGCCAAGAGAGACAGGGCTGGGACAATGAGCAGTTCTTC. As protein: CASSQERQGWDNEQFF.

This clonotype was counted only a few times. V gene TRBV12-3 or TRBV12-4 combines with J gene TRBJ2-1, with D possibly matching TRBD1 (6 bases). V was shortened by 5 bases and J by 5 bases, with 16 bases between the two germline ends. The CDR3 is 15 amino acids. The DNA for the CDR3 is TGTGCCAGCAGTGACCGACAGGCTGGGCACAATGAGCAGTTCTTC. Residues: CASSDRQAGHNEQFF.

The CDR3 region has the DNA TGTGCCAGCAGCCGGGTCGGCGCGGAGACCCAGTACTTC. It specifies CASSRVGAETQYF. V gene TRBV12-3 or TRBV12-4 combines with J gene TRBJ2-5, with no clear D. The CDR3 length is 13 residues. V lost 6 bases to trimming and J lost 5 bases, with 13 bases between them.

V is TRBV11-2 and J is TRBJ2-7; weak D call: TRBD2 (6 bases). This CDR3 region has 13 residues. Germline V gives CDR1 SGHAT, CDR2 FQNNGV. The ends were cut back, 7 bases at V and 6 bases at J, with 16 bases in the middle. For the CDR3, the DNA is TGTGCCAGCACCCGGGCGCGGGGAGGCGAGCAGTACTTC. Translated: CASTRARGGEQYF.

This clonotype was detected many times. The V gene is TRBV28, the J gene TRBJ2-5, with 15 positions matching TRBD2. The CDR3 extends over 19 amino acids. Germline assignment: CDR1 MDHEN and CDR2 SYDVKM. V shed 7 bases, J shed 2 bases, and the junction held 14 bases outside the gene matches. The chain's CDR3 is CASNDQLGLAGGLQETQYF. DNA for the CDR3: TGTGCCAGCAACGATCAACTGGGACTAGCGGGGGGACTACAAGAGACCCAGTACTTC.

With regard to this clonotype: One end of the junction is discordant with germline, which a read error may explain. J is TRBJ2-5 and V is TRBV11-2, with D uncertain. The germline V gene has CDR1 SGHAT and CDR2 FQNNGV. The CDR3 runs 14 residues. Here the CDR3 DNA reads TGTGCCAGCAGCTTAGGGCTCGCGGCAGAGACCCGGTACTTC. As protein: CASSLGLAAETRYF.

This chain connects TRBV30 to TRBJ1-4; D is perhaps TRBD1 (5 bases). Germline V gives CDR1 GTSNPN, CDR2 SVGIG (reference sequence). V shed 1 base and J shed 3 bases, with 12 bases lying between them. This CDR3 has 15 residues. The CDR3 region is CAWSGAGTANEKLFF. CDR3 in DNA: TGTGCCTGGAGTGGAGCAGGGACCGCTAATGAAAAACTGTTTTTT.

This clonotype was seen only a few times. The chain joins TRBV7-8 to TRBJ2-1; 7 nucleotides align to TRBD2. V trimming: 2 bases; J trimming: 6 bases; junction bases outside the gene matches: 10. CDR3 length equals 16 residues. From germline, CDR1 is SGHVS and CDR2 FQNEAQ. The CDR3 is CASSLYSSGALNEQFF. CDR3 nucleotides: TGTGCCAGCAGCTTATATTCTAGCGGAGCCCTCAATGAGCAGTTCTTC.

The chain couples TRBV27 to TRBJ2-1, with 8 bases that match TRBD1. Germline V gene sequence: CDR1 MNHEY, CDR2 SMNVEV (reference sequence). V shed 3 bases, J shed 10 bases, and the junction held 2 bases outside the gene matches. The CDR3 totals 12 residues. The CDR3 here is CASSFGTGEQFF. The CDR3 nucleotides are TGTGCCAGCAGTTTCGGGACAGGCGAGCAGTTCTTC.

This rearrangement joins TRBV19 to TRBJ2-7; tentative D call: TRBD1 (6 bases). The CDR3 totals 15 residues. V was clipped by 6 bases and J by 2 bases, with 17 bases between them. Germline values: CDR1 LNHDA, CDR2 SQIVND (reference sequence). The CDR3 coding sequence is TGTGCCAGTAGACCCCCGGACAGCCCAACCTACGAGCAGTACTTC. The encoded protein is CASRPPDSPTYEQYF.

This chain uses TRBV27 with TRBJ2-5, with 10 positions matching TRBD1. Germline assignment: CDR1 MNHEY and CDR2 SMNVEV (reference sequence). The CDR3 contains 16 residues. V was pared by 4 bases and J by 0 bases, with 5 bases of the junction left unmatched. The chain's CDR3 is CASSSGTGAYQETQYF. Written as DNA, the CDR3 is TGTGCCAGCAGTTCCGGGACAGGGGCGTACCAAGAGACCCAGTACTTC.

In this sample, this clonotype turned up many times. The chain carries TRBV7-9 and TRBJ2-3, with a tentative D call TRBD1 (6 bases). CDR3 length equals 15 residues. The V end was cut by 4 bases, the J end by 2 bases, with 13 bases between. Germline V lookup: CDR1 SEHNR, CDR2 FQNEAQ (reference sequence). CDR3 region: CASSYQGSTTDTQYF. In DNA form, the CDR3 reads TGTGCCAGCAGCTACCAGGGGTCCACCACAGATACGCAGTATTTT.

Only one count was recorded for this clonotype. The junction shows a germline mismatch at one end, possibly a read error. The chain uses TRBV7-9 and TRBJ2-3, with 7 bases identical to TRBD2. Germline V gene sequence: CDR1 SEHNR, CDR2 FQNEAQ (reference sequence). There are 17 residues in the CDR3. The CDR3 sequence is CVSRLSSSAGDSDTQYF. The CDR3 DNA follows: TGTGTCAGCAGATTGTCTTCGTCGGCGGGGGATTCAGATACGCAGTATTTT.

V usage is TRBV27 and J usage is TRBJ2-7, with D maybe TRBD1 (6 bases). The CDR3 runs to 15 residues. In germline, CDR1 is MNHEY, CDR2 SMNVEV (reference sequence). Trimming removed 3 bases at V and 2 bases at J, with 14 bases between. DNA for the CDR3: TGTGCCAGCAGTTTTAGAGGGACACTTGCCTACGAGCAGTACTTC. Translated: CASSFRGTLAYEQYF.

This clonotype was detected only a few times. This chain uses TRBV7-9 with TRBJ2-7; tentatively, D is TRBD1 or TRBD2 (5 bases each). Trimming took off 1 base at V and 0 bases at J, with 7 bases between the two ends. This CDR3 is built from 14 residues. Germline V gene sequence: CDR1 SEHNR, CDR2 FQNEAQ (reference sequence). CDR3 in DNA: TGTGCCAGCAGCTTAGTTGGGGGCTCCTACGAGCAGTACTTC. Encoded protein: CASSLVGGSYEQYF.

The sample holds many counts of this clonotype. The chain recombines TRBV7-9 with TRBJ1-4; D unresolved. V was cut by 5 bases and J by 0 bases, with 13 bases left in between. Germline V gene data show CDR1 as SEHNR and CDR2 as FQNEAQ (reference sequence). The CDR3 extends over 16 amino acids. In DNA form, the CDR3 reads TGTGCCAGCAGCACCGCAACGGGTGCAACTAATGAAAAACTGTTTTTT. Protein: CASSTATGATNEKLFF.

The chain uses TRBV6-5 and TRBJ2-5; 7 bases match TRBD1. With V trimmed by 0 bases and J by 2 bases, 6 bases remained unmatched. In germline, CDR1 is MNHEY, CDR2 SVGAGI. This CDR3 is built from 16 residues. The CDR3 nucleotides read TGTGCCAGCAGTTACTCGCCAGGGGGAGAACAAGAGACCCAGTACTTC. This gives the protein CASSYSPGGEQETQYF.

This clonotype was counted only a few times. This sequence joins TRBV11-2 and TRBJ2-5, with D perhaps TRBD1 (5 bases). The CDR3 totals 13 residues. V was cut by 5 bases and J by 1 base, with 8 bases left in between. Germline V lookup: CDR1 SGHAT, CDR2 FQNNGV. The CDR3 region is CASSQQVQETQYF. The CDR3 DNA is TGTGCCAGCAGCCAACAGGTCCAAGAGACCCAGTACTTC.